This TCR beta chain was identified in a study of cytomegalovirus exposure and HLA in healthy donors. The study, taken as a whole, reports: Three chains linked to CMV were shown in vitro to be specific for CMV antigens.

Assay used: immunoSEQ multiplex PCR; TCRdb lists only in-frame clones, some missing. The repertoire holds tens of thousands of clones, with about 90% as singletons. This clone was observed once. The antigen is undetermined. V dropped 2 bases and J dropped 4 bases, with 8 bases sitting between them. Per the germline V gene, CDR1 is SGHDN and CDR2 is FVKESK. There are 13 residues in the CDR3. J is TRBJ1-1 and V is TRBV14; D unresolved. The source material was PBMCs. This TCR derives from a woman under 30 in good health and CMV-seropositive. For the CDR3, the DNA is TGTGCCAGCAGCCAACAGAGGGCCACTGAAGCTTTCTTT. It codes for CASSQQRATEAFF.